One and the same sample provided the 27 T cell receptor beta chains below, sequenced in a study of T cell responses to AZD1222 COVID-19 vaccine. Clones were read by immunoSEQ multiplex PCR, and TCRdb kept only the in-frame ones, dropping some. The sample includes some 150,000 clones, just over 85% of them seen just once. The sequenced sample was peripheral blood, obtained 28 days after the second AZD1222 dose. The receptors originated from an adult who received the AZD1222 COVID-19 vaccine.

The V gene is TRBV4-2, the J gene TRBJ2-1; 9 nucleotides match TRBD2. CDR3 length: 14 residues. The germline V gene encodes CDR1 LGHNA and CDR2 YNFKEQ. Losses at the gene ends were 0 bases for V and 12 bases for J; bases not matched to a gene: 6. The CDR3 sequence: CASSQDPERGVQFF. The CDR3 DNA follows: TGTGCCAGCAGCCAAGATCCTGAGCGGGGGGTGCAGTTCTTC.

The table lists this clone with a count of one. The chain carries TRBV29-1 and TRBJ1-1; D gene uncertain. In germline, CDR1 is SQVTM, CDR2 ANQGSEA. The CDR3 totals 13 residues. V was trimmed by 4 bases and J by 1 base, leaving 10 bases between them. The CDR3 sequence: CSVVKVGNTEAFF. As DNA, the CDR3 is TGCAGCGTTGTTAAGGTTGGGAACACTGAAGCTTTCTTT.

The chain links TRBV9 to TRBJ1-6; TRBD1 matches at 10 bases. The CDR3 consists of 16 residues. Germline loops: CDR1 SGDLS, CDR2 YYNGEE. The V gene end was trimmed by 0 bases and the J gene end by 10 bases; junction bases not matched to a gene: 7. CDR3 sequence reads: CASSVEVTGGRSPLHF. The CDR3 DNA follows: TGTGCCAGCAGCGTAGAAGTGACAGGGGGCCGATCACCCCTCCACTTT. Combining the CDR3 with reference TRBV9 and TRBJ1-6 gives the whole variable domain DSGVTQTPKHLITATGQRVTLRCSPRSGDLSVYWYQQSLDQGLQFLIQYYNGEERAKGNILERFSAQQFPDLHSELNLSSLELGDSALYFCASSVEVTGGRSPLHFGNGTRLTVT.

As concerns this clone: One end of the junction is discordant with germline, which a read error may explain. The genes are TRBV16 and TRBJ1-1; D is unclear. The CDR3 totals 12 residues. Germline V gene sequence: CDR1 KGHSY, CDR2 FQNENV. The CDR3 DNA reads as TGTGCCGGCAGCCCCGACCCGGGAAAAGCTTTCTTT. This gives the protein CAGSPDPGKAFF.

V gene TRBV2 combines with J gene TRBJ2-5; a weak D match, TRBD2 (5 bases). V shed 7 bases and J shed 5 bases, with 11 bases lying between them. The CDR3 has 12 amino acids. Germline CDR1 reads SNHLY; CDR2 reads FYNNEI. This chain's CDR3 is CASMARGETQYF. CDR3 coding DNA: TGTGCCAGCATGGCGAGAGGGGAGACCCAGTACTTC.

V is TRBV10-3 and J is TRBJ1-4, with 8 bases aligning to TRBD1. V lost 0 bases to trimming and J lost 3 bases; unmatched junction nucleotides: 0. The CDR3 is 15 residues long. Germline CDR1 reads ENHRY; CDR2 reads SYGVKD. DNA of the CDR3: TGTGCCATCAGTGAGTCGACAGGGGCTAATGAAAAACTGTTTTTT. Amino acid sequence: CAISESTGANEKLFF.

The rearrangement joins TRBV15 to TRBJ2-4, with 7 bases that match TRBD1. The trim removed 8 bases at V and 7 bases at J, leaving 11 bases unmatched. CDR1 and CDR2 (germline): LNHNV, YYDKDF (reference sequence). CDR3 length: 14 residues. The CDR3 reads CATEGAVGVNIQYF. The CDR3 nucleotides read TGTGCCACCGAGGGGGCGGTCGGAGTGAACATTCAGTACTTC. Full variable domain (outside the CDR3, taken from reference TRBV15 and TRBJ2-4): DAMVIQNPRYQVTQFGKPVTLSCSQTLNHNVMYWYQQKSSQAPKLLFHYYDKDFNNEADTPDNFQSRRPNTSFCFLDIRSPGLGDTAMYLCATEGAVGVNIQYFGAGTRLSVL.

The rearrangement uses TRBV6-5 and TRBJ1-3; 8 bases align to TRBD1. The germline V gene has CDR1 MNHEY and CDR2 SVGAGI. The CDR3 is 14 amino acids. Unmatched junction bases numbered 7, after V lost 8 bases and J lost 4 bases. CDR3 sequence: CASCVRTGGNTIYF. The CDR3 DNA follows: TGTGCCAGCTGCGTCAGGACAGGGGGAAACACCATATATTTT.

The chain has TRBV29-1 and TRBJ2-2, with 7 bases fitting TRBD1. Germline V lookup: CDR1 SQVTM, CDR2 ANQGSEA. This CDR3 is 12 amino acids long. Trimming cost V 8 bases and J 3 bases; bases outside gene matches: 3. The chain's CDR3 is CSSGTDTGELFF. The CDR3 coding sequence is TGCAGCTCCGGGACAGACACCGGGGAGCTGTTTTTT.

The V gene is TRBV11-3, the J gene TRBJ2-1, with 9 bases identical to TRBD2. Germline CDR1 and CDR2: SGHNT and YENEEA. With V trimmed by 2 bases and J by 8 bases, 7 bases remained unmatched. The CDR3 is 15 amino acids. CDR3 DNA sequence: TGTGCCAGCAGCTTACGGGGGACTAGCATGGATGAGCAGTTCTTC. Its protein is CASSLRGTSMDEQFF.

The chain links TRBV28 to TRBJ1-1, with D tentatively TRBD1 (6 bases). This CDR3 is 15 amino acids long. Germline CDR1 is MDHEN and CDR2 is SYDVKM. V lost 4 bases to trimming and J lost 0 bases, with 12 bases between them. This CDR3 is CASSSPGGLNTEAFF. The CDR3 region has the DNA TGTGCCAGCAGTTCCCCTGGGGGCTTGAACACTGAAGCTTTCTTT.

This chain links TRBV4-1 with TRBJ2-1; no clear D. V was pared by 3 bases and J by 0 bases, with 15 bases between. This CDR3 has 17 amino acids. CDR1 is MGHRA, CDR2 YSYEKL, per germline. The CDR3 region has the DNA TGCGCCAGCAGCCAGGCGCCGGACCGAAGCTCCTACAATGAGCAGTTCTTC. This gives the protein CASSQAPDRSSYNEQFF.

The CDR3 region has the DNA TGTGCCAGCAGTGTTGAGGGGGGGGTTGCTGAAGCTTTCTTT. This translates into CASSVEGGVAEAFF. The V and J genes are TRBV2 and TRBJ1-1, with a tentative D call TRBD1 (6 bases). The CDR3 spans 14 residues. Per the germline V gene, CDR1 is SNHLY and CDR2 is FYNNEI. With 4 bases removed from V and 6 bases from J, the gap between germline ends came to 15 bases.

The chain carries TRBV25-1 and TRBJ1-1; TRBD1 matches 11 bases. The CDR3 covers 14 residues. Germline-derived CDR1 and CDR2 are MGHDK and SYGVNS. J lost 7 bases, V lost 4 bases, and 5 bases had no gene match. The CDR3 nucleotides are TGTGCCAGCAGTGGGGGGACAGGGGGAGGTGAAGCTTTCTTT. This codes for CASSGGTGGGEAFF.

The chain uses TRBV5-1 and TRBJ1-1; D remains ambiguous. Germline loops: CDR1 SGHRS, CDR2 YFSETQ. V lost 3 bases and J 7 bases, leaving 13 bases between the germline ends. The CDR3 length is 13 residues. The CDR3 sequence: CASSSSGGVEAFF. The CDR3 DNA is TGCGCCAGCAGCTCATCCGGTGGGGTTGAAGCTTTCTTT.

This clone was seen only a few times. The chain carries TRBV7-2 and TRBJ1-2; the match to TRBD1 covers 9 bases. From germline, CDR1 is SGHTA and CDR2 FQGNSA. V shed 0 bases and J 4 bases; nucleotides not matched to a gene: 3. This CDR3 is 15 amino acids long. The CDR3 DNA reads TGTGCCAGCAGCTTAGCGGGGACAGGGCTCTATGGCTACACCTTC. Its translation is CASSLAGTGLYGYTF.

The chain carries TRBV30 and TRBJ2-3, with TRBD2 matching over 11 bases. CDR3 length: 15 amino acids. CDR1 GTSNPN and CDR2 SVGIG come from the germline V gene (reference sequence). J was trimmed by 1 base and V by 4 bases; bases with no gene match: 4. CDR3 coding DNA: TGTGCCTGGAATAGCGGGGGGGCTCGCACAGATACGCAGTATTTT. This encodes CAWNSGGARTDTQYF.

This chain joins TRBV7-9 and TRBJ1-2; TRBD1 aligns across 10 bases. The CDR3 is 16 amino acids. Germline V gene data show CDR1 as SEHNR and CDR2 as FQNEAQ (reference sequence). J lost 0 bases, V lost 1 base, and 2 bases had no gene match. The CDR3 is CASSLGGTGANYGYTF. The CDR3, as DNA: TGTGCCAGCAGCTTAGGGGGGACAGGGGCTAACTATGGCTACACCTTC.

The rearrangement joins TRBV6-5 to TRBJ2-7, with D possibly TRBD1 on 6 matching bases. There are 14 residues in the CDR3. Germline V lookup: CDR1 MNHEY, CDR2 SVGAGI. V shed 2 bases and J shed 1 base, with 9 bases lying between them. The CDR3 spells CASSYTGQSYEQYF. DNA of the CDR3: TGTGCCAGCAGTTACACTGGACAGTCCTACGAGCAGTACTTC.

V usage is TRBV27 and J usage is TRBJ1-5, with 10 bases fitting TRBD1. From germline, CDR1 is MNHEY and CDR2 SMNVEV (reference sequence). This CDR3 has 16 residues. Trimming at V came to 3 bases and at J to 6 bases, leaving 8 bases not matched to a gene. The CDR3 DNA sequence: TGTGCCAGCAGTTTGGCTCCGGGACAGGGGACTCAGCCCCAGCATTTT. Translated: CASSLAPGQGTQPQHF.

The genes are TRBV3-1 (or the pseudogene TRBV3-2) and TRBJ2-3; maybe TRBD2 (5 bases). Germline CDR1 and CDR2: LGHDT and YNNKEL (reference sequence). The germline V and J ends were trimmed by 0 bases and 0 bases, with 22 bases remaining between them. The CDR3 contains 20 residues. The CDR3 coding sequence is TGTGCCAGCAGCCAAGATCTGGGGTTGTTCGGCGGGCCCAGCACAGATACGCAGTATTTT. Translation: CASSQDLGLFGGPSTDTQYF.

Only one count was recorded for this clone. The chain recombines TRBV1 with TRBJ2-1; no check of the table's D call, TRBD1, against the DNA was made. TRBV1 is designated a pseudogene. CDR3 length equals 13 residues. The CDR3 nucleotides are TGCACCAGCAGGGACAGGGGGTTAAGTGAGCAGTTCTTC. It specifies CTSRDRGLSEQFF.

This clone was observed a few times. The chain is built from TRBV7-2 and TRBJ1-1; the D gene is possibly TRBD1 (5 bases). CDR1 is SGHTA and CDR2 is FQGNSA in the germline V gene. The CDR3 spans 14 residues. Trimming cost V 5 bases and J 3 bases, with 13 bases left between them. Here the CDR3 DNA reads TGTGCCAGCAGCGCTCGCTTCAGGGACACTGAAGCTTTCTTT. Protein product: CASSARFRDTEAFF. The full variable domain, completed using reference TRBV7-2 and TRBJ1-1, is GAGVSQSPSNKVTEKGKDVELRCDPISGHTALYWYRQSLGQGLEFLIYFQGNSAPDKSGLPSDRFSAERTGGSVSTLTIQRTQQEDSAVYLCASSARFRDTEAFFGQGTRLTVV.

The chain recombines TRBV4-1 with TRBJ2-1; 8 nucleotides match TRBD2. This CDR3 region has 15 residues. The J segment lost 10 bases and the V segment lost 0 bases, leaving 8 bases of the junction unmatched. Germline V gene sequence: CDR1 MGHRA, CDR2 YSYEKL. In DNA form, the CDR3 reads TGCGCCAGCAGCCAAGATCCGGGAGGGGGACCCGAGCAGTTCTTC. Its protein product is CASSQDPGGGPEQFF.

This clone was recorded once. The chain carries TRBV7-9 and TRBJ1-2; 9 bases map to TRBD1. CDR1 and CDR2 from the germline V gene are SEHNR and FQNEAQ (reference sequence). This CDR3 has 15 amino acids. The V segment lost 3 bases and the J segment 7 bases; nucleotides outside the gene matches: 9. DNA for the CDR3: TGTGCCAGCAGCTTCGGACAGGGGACCCAGGGTGGCTACACCTTC. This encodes CASSFGQGTQGGYTF.

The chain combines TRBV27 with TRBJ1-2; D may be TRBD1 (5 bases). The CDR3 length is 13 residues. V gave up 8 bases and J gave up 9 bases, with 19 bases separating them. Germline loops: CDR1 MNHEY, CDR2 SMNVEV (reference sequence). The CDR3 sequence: CASRTGVGGSYTF. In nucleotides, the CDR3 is TGTGCCAGCCGAACGGGGGTTGGCGGCAGCTACACCTTC.

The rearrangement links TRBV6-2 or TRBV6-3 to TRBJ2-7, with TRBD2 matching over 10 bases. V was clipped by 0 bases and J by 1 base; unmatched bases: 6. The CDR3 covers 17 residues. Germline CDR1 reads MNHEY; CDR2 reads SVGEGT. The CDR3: CASSYSSLAGESYEQYF. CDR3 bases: TGTGCCAGCAGTTACTCGAGTCTAGCGGGGGAGTCCTACGAGCAGTACTTC.